This T cell receptor beta chain was captured in a study of blood T cells in healthy people across ages. Study in general: Template switching caught about one barcoded beta molecule for each two T cells.

Through a sample-barcoded 5' primer and a J-beta primer mix, a second PCR was run for about 6 to 12 cycles. MiXCR, applied by TCRdb to the 5' RACE reads, yields one record per CDR3 protein. Altogether about 930,000 distinct CDR3 sequences are present, about 27% being singletons, with the ten largest covering 10%. Every donor contributed ten milliliters of peripheral blood by blood draw. In the case of this clonotype: Since a much larger clone is just one base distant, this may be a read error.

CDR1 SGHTA and CDR2 FQGNSA come from the germline V gene. CDR3 length: 15 residues. The sample also formed part of further work on T cells of mothers and their children. As that report states: Overlap ran slightly, non-significantly higher for related than unrelated mother-child pairs.

The chain has TRBV7-2 and TRBJ2-1, with 8 bases that match TRBD1. The DNA end is a closer match to TRBJ2-7, so the J assignment may be wrong. The specimen was blood. This receptor was taken from a woman between 40 and 55 years old in good health. The CDR3 loop reads CASSLDRASYNEQYF. DNA of the CDR3: TGTGCCAGCAGCCTGGACAGGGCGTCCTACAATGAGCAGTACTTC.